These 25 T cell receptor beta chains were all obtained from the same sample, sequenced in a study of response to subunit inactivated influenza vaccine. TCRdb re-called the RT-PCR reads with MiXCR, one entry per CDR3 protein. The sample includes about 170,000 distinct CDR3 sequences, about 10% seen only once; the top ten take approximately 35%. Sample: CD8+ T cells sorted from PBMCs, taken less than 30 months after vaccination. The source of these receptors is a man in his fifties or sixties who received an inactivated influenza vaccine.

Comments on this clonotype: A much bigger clone sits one base away, suggesting this may be a read error. No conserved phenylalanine or tryptophan ends this CDR3, so it is likely a read error. J is TRBJ2-1 and V is TRBV25-1; 10 positions match TRBD1. From germline, CDR1 is MGHDK and CDR2 SYGVNS. The CDR3 consists of 14 residues. J lost 4 bases, V lost 5 bases, and 2 bases had no gene match. The CDR3 DNA reads TGTGCCAGCAGTACGGGACAGGGGTACAATGAGCAGTTCATC. Translating gives CASSTGQGYNEQFI.

Regarding this clonotype: A much larger clone differs from this one at a single base, so this may be a read error. The CDR3 sequence is CASSLAGEIQYF. CDR3 DNA sequence: TGTGCCAGCAGCTTAGCGGGGGAGATCCAGTACTTC. The chain couples TRBV7-8 to TRBJ2-5; the D gene could be TRBD1 or TRBD2 (5 bases each). Germline values: CDR1 SGHVS, CDR2 FQNEAQ. The CDR3 sequence is 12 residues long.

This clonotype came up many times. V is TRBV20-1 and J is TRBJ2-5, with D possibly being TRBD2 (5 bases). This CDR3 is built from 12 residues. Deletions cut 1 base from V and 4 bases from J, with 7 bases between. Per the germline V gene, CDR1 is DFQATT and CDR2 is SNEGSKA (reference sequence). CDR3 protein: CSARVAGETQYF. The DNA for the CDR3 is TGCAGTGCTAGAGTCGCGGGAGAGACCCAGTACTTC.

The chain links TRBV28 to TRBJ2-1; 11 nucleotides align to TRBD2. This CDR3 has 17 amino acids. From germline, CDR1 is MDHEN and CDR2 SYDVKM. Trimming removed 4 bases from V and 3 bases from J; junction bases left unmatched: 8. Written as DNA, the CDR3 is TGTGCCAGCAGTTCCGCGACCGGGACTAGCGGCTACAATGAGCAGTTCTTC. Translation: CASSSATGTSGYNEQFF.

This clonotype occurred many times. An end of the junction does not agree with germline; a read error may underlie this. The rearrangement uses TRBV29-1 and TRBJ2-5; no definite D call. The CDR3 is 14 amino acids. Germline CDR1 is SQVTM and CDR2 is ANQGSEA. The CDR3 loop is CSVEPGTIQDTQYF. CDR3 nucleotides: TGCAGCGTTGAACCTGGCACTATCCAAGATACCCAGTACTTC. Drawing the rest from reference TRBV29-1 and TRBJ2-5, the complete variable domain is SAVISQKPSRDICQRGTSLTIQCQVDSQVTMMFWYRQQPGQSLTLIATANQGSEATYESGFVIDKFPISRPNLTFSTLTVSNMSPEDSSIYLCSVEPGTIQDTQYFGPGTRLLVL.

The chain uses TRBV6-5 and TRBJ2-7, with 8 positions matching TRBD2. This CDR3 is 16 amino acids long. Germline V gene sequence: CDR1 MNHEY, CDR2 SVGAGI. J gave up 3 bases and V 2 bases, and 9 bases lay outside the gene matches. The CDR3 coding sequence is TGTGCCAGCAGTTACGATCAAGGGACTAGAATCTACGAGCAGTACTTC. Amino acid sequence: CASSYDQGTRIYEQYF.

There are a few counts of this clonotype. The chain joins TRBV13 to TRBJ2-3, with D possibly called TRBD1 or TRBD2 (5 bases each). Trimming cost V 6 bases and J 3 bases, with 19 bases left between them. Germline-derived CDR1 and CDR2 are PRHDT and FYEKMQ (reference sequence). The CDR3 has 16 residues. The CDR3 DNA is TGTGCCAGCAGTGGGGGAGTAGCGCTGAGGACAGATACGCAGTATTTT. Translating it yields CASSGGVALRTDTQYF.

The table lists this clonotype with a few counts. The genes are TRBV20-1 and TRBJ2-1, with 9 bases that match TRBD2. CDR3 length equals 14 residues. The junction had 11 bases not matched to a gene; V was cut back by 5 bases and J by 9 bases. From germline, CDR1 is DFQATT and CDR2 SNEGSKA (reference sequence). CDR3 nucleotide sequence: TGCAGTGCTCCCCGGGTAGCGGGAGCTACTGAGCAGTTCTTC. Protein sequence: CSAPRVAGATEQFF.

The CDR3 spells CASSEVGDVRTEAFF. CDR3 sequence (DNA): TGTGCCAGCAGTGAAGTCGGGGACGTGAGGACTGAAGCTTTCTTT. This chain links TRBV6-1 with TRBJ1-1; tentative D call: TRBD1 (5 bases). Germline V lookup: CDR1 MNHNS, CDR2 SASEGT. Between the trimmed V and J ends, which lost 1 base and 5 bases, there was a span of 14 bases. This CDR3 spans 15 amino acids.

This clonotype was counted a few times. The chain couples TRBV5-1 to TRBJ2-1; D call uncertain. V was clipped by 0 bases and J by 10 bases, with 11 bases between them. The germline CDR1 and CDR2 sequences are SGHRS and YFSETQ. The CDR3 contains 13 residues. The CDR3 sequence: CASSLAPVGEQFF. The CDR3, as DNA: TGCGCCAGCAGCTTGGCCCCCGTAGGGGAGCAGTTCTTC. Combining the CDR3 with reference TRBV5-1 and TRBJ2-1 gives the whole variable domain KAGVTQTPRYLIKTRGQQVTLSCSPISGHRSVSWYQQTPGQGLQFLFEYFSETQRNKGNFPGRFSGRQFSNSRSEMNVSTLELGDSALYLCASSLAPVGEQFFGPGTRLTVL.

This sequence joins TRBV11-2 and TRBJ2-2; tentative D call: TRBD2 (6 bases). CDR3 length equals 15 residues. Germline loops: CDR1 SGHAT, CDR2 FQNNGV. The ends were cut back, 5 bases at V and 5 bases at J, with 15 bases in the middle. The CDR3 DNA follows: TGTGCCAGCAGCCCACTAGCCGCGGAGACCGGGGAGCTGTTTTTT. This codes for CASSPLAAETGELFF.

The genes are TRBV18 and TRBJ2-1; maybe TRBD1 (5 bases). The CDR3 consists of 15 residues. The V end was cut by 8 bases, the J end by 4 bases, with 18 bases between. Germline CDR1 reads KGHSH; CDR2 reads LQKENI. The CDR3 DNA follows: TGTGCCAGCGGACAAGATCCGGATCGGTACAATGAGCAGTTCTTC. As protein: CASGQDPDRYNEQFF.

The sample holds a few counts of this clonotype. Written as DNA, the CDR3 is TGTGCCAGCAGTCAACCTTTATACTCCTACGAGCAGTACTTC. It codes for CASSQPLYSYEQYF. This chain joins TRBV12-3 or TRBV12-4 and TRBJ2-7, with D hard to call. V lost 5 bases to trimming and J lost 0 bases, with 11 bases between them. This CDR3 spans 14 amino acids.

Only a few counts were recorded for this clonotype. The CDR3 here is CSATPRSGGAYNEQFF. DNA for the CDR3: TGCAGTGCTACCCCGCGCTCTGGCGGGGCCTACAATGAGCAGTTCTTC. The chain couples TRBV20-1 to TRBJ2-1; a weak D match, TRBD2 (6 bases). Trimming left V 4 bases short and J 2 bases short, with 18 bases between. Germline values: CDR1 DFQATT, CDR2 SNEGSKA (reference sequence). The CDR3 runs to 16 residues.

The chain is built from TRBV7-9 and TRBJ2-7; D not certain. The V end lost 5 bases, the J end lost 7 bases, and 18 bases lay between the germline ends. Germline CDR1 and CDR2: SEHNR and FQNEAQ (reference sequence). The CDR3 has 14 amino acids. The CDR3 DNA reads as TGTGCCAGCAGCCTAAACCCAGGCTCGTCGGAGCAGTACTTC. It translates to CASSLNPGSSEQYF.

This clonotype occurred a few times. The chain uses TRBV11-2 and TRBJ2-7, with TRBD1 matching over 10 bases. Germline V lookup: CDR1 SGHAT, CDR2 FQNNGV. This CDR3 comprises 14 residues. The V and J ends lost 4 bases and 5 bases, in that order; junction bases with no gene match: 5. The CDR3 sequence is CASSWDRGSHEQYF. The DNA of the CDR3 is TGTGCCAGCAGCTGGGACAGGGGATCCCACGAGCAGTACTTC.

There are a few counts of this clonotype. The chain combines TRBV6-5 with TRBJ2-7; D is perhaps TRBD2 (6 bases). V gave up 1 base and J gave up 3 bases, with 16 bases separating them. This CDR3 is 16 amino acids long. Germline V gene data show CDR1 as MNHEY and CDR2 as SVGAGI. CDR3 sequence (DNA): TGTGCCAGCAGTTACTGGGTTGGGGACTCAGACTACGAGCAGTACTTC. This sequence encodes CASSYWVGDSDYEQYF.

In this sample, this clonotype turned up many times. CDR3 sequence (DNA): TGTGCCAGCAGTTTAGGGGCCATGGAAGGCTACGAGCAGTACTTC. Its protein product is CASSLGAMEGYEQYF. V and J are TRBV12-3 or TRBV12-4 and TRBJ2-7; no clear D. The CDR3 is made up of 15 amino acids. Trimming pared 1 base from V and 3 bases from J, leaving 13 bases between.

This clonotype was seen repeatedly, ten times or more. J is TRBJ2-2 and V is TRBV24-1; D is possibly TRBD1 (5 bases). The germline V gene encodes CDR1 KGHDR and CDR2 SFDVKD. The CDR3 is 17 residues long. V was cut by 3 bases and J by 0 bases, with 13 bases left in between. CDR3 sequence: CATSDPQTETNTGELFF. CDR3 sequence (DNA): TGTGCCACCAGTGATCCCCAGACAGAGACGAACACCGGGGAGCTGTTTTTT.

This clonotype was seen a handful of times. The CDR3 protein is CASSLDPSTQYF. The CDR3 DNA is TGTGCCAGCAGTTTAGACCCCTCTACGCAGTATTTT. The rearrangement uses TRBV28 and TRBJ2-3; D gene ambiguous. The CDR3 extends over 12 amino acids. V shed 2 bases and J shed 8 bases, with 8 bases lying between them. Germline V gene lookup returns CDR1 MDHEN and CDR2 SYDVKM.

This clonotype has only a few counts. V usage is TRBV2 and J usage is TRBJ1-1; unclear D gene. CDR1 is SNHLY, CDR2 FYNNEI, per germline. The CDR3 consists of 10 residues. V lost 3 bases to trimming and J lost 8 bases, with 4 bases between them. The CDR3 is CASSDGEAFF. DNA for the CDR3: TGTGCCAGCAGTGATGGGGAAGCTTTCTTT.

The chain employs TRBV7-8 and TRBJ2-1; D unclear. The CDR3 sequence is 15 residues long. Germline lookup yields CDR1 SGHVS and CDR2 FQNEAQ. V dropped 4 bases and J dropped 3 bases, with 13 bases sitting between them. CDR3: CASSSEASYYNEQFF. CDR3 DNA: TGTGCCAGCAGCTCCGAGGCTTCATACTACAATGAGCAGTTCTTC.

This clonotype was seen many times. CDR3 sequence: CSAIGRAGSYNEQFF. DNA for the CDR3: TGCAGTGCTATTGGTCGGGCAGGCTCCTACAATGAGCAGTTCTTC. The chain links TRBV20-1 to TRBJ2-1; D unclear. Germline CDR1 reads DFQATT; CDR2 reads SNEGSKA (reference sequence). The CDR3 covers 15 residues. Trimming took 4 bases from V and 0 from J, leaving 13 bases between them.

This clonotype was seen only a few times. The chain employs TRBV20-1 and TRBJ2-2, with D hard to call. Between the trimmed V and J ends, which lost 0 bases and 1 base, there was a span of 12 bases. Germline V gene data show CDR1 as DFQATT and CDR2 as SNEGSKA (reference sequence). The CDR3 runs 16 residues. Here the CDR3 reads CSARDWQEGNTGELFF. Here the CDR3 DNA reads TGCAGTGCTAGAGATTGGCAGGAAGGGAACACCGGGGAGCTGTTTTTT.

This clonotype showed up just once. The rearrangement uses TRBV7-3 and TRBJ2-5; D not resolved. Germline CDR1 reads SGHTA; CDR2 reads FQGTGA. V lost 5 bases, J lost 4 bases, and 17 bases lay in between. CDR3 length: 15 amino acids. CDR3 nucleotides: TGTGCCAGCAGCCCCGGTCGGGCCGCGGCAGAGACCCAGTACTTC. This codes for CASSPGRAAAETQYF.